This T cell receptor (beta chain) is from a study of monozygotic twins with inflammatory bowel disease. TCRdb reworked the 5' RACE reads into one entry per CDR3 protein, no DNA. This repertoire comprises more than 120,000 distinct CDR3 sequences; its ten largest clones make up approximately 2.5%. The total RNA came straight from whole blood, and T cells were not sorted beforehand. This CDR3 comprises 13 residues. Germline V lookup: CDR1 LGHNT, CDR2 FRNRAP. Sequenced material: blood. The chain links TRBV12-5 to TRBJ2-6. The source of this sequence is a human donor with ulcerative colitis or Crohn's disease, or a healthy co-twin of an affected twin (not recorded which). The CDR3 spells CASGPSGANVLTF.